A single T cell receptor (beta chain) is shown here with its context. Germline CDR1 LGHNA, CDR2 YSLEER. Trimming stripped 0 bases from V and 8 bases from J, with 16 bases between. The CDR3 has 15 amino acids. The source of the sample is a study of human T cells and chemical hapten exposure. At the level of the study: On the upper back, patch tests were applied with 0.01% DPC and read at 6 days.

TCRdb fed the RACE reads into MiXCR, producing one record per CDR3 protein. The table lists tens of thousands of distinct CDR3 sequences, 8.5% to 10% of them singletons, with about 1.8% in the top ten. Indicated time point: patch test 2, 6 weeks after DPC sensitization. Treatment reported: therapeutic diphenylcyclopropenone sensitization with weekly scalp DPC. The genes are TRBV4-3 and TRBJ1-2, with D perhaps TRBD1 (5 bases). The TCR was taken from a woman aged 45-59 years with alopecia areata. Some clones in this sample may be carry-over from other donors' samples. The sequences come from whole blood, collected in connection with sensitization to the hapten diphenylcyclopropenone (DPC). The CDR3 DNA follows: TGCGCCAGCAGCCAAGAGCGGGGCCTTCAAGGGGGCTACACCTTC. Encoded protein: CASSQERGLQGGYTF.